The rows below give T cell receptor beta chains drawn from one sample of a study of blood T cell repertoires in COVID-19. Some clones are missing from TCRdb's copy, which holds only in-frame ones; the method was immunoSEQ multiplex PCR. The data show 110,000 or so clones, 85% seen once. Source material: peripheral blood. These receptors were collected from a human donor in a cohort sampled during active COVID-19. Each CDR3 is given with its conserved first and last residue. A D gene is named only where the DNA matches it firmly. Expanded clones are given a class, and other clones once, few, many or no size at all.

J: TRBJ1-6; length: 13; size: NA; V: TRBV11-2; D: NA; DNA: TGTGCCAGCAGCTTAGTCCTCAATTCACCCCTCCACTTT; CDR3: CASSLVLNSPLHF
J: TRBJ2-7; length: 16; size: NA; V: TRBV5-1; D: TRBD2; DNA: TGCGCCAGCAGCTCCTACGGCGGGGGGCCCTCCTACGAGCAGTACTTC; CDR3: CASSSYGGGPSYEQYF
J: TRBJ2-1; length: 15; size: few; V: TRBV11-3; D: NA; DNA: TGTGCCAGCAGCTTAGGGGCAGGGGTACGGGATGAGCAGTTCTTC; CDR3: CASSLGAGVRDEQFF
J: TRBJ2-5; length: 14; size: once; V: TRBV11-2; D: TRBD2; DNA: TGTGCCAGCAGCTCGTCCCGAGCGGGGCAGACCCAGTACTTC; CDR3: CASSSSRAGQTQYF
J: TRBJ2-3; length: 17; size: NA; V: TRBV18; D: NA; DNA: TGTGCCAGCTCACCTCGCCCGGCGCTAGCGATCACAGATACGCAGTATTTT; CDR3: CASSPRPALAITDTQYF
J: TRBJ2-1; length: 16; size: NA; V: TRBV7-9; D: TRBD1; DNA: TGTGCCAGCAGCCCTCCTAGCCGACAGGGGGCGAATGAGCAGTTCTTC; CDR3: CASSPPSRQGANEQFF
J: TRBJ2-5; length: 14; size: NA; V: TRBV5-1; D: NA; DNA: TGCGCCAGCAGCTTGGACGGCCGGGTAGAGACCCAGTACTTC; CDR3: CASSLDGRVETQYF
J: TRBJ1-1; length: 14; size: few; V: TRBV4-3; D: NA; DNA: TGCGCCAGCAGCCAAGACATAGTAGGGAGGGTGGCTTTCTTT; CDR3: CASSQDIVGRVAFF
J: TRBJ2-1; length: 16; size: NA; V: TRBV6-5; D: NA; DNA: TGTGCCAGCAGTTACTCCCGGTGGAGCTCCTACAATGAGCAGTTCTTC; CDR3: CASSYSRWSSYNEQFF
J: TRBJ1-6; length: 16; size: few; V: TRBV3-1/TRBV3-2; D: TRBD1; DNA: TGTGCCAGCAGCCAGGCGGACAGGCTGTATGGTTCACCCCTCCACTTT; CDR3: CASSQADRLYGSPLHF
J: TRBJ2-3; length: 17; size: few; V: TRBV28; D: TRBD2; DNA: TGTGCCAGCAGTTGGGGACTAGCGGGGATTCGCACAGATACGCAGTATTTT; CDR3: CASSWGLAGIRTDTQYF
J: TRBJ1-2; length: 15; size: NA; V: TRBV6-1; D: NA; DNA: TGTGCCAGCAGTGACGCAGGGGAATCCCTCTATGGCTACACCTTC; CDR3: CASSDAGESLYGYTF
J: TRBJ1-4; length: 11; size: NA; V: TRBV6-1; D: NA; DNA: TGTGCCAGCAGTGAACTTGAAAAACTGTTTTTT; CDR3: CASSELEKLFF
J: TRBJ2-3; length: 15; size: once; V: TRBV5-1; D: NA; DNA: TGCGCCAGCAGCTTGGGACGAACTAGTTTTGATACGCAGTATTTT; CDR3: CASSLGRTSFDTQYF
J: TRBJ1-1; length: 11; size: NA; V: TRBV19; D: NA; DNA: TGTGCTTCACAGGGCTTCACTGAAGCTTTCTTT; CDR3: CASQGFTEAFF
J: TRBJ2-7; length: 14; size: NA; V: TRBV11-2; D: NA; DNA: TGTGCCAGCAGCTTATTAGGGGACACCTACGAGCAGTACTTC; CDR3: CASSLLGDTYEQYF
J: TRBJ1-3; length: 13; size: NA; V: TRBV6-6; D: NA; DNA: TGTGCCAGCACTTTTTTCTCTGGAAACACCATATATTTT; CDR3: CASTFFSGNTIYF
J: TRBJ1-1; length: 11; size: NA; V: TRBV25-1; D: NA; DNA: TGTGCCAGTCCAGGGAACACTGAAGCTTTCTTT; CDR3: CASPGNTEAFF
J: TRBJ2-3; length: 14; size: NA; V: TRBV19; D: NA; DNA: TGTGCCAGTAGCGCTACAGCTAGCACAGATACGCAGTATTTT; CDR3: CASSATASTDTQYF
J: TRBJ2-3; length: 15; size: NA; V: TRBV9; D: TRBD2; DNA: TGTGCCAGCAGCGCTACTAGCGGGGGCACAGATACGCAGTATTTT; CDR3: CASSATSGGTDTQYF
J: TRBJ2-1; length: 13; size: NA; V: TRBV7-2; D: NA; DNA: TGTGCCAGCAGCTTTGCGGGGCAAGGTGAGCAGTTCTTC; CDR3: CASSFAGQGEQFF
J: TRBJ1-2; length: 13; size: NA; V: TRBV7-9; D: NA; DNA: TGTGCCAGCAGCTTAGGGGAACGGGGTGGCTACACCTTC; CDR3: CASSLGERGGYTF
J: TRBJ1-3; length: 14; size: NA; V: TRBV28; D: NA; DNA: TGTGCCACCGGAAGGCGAGGGCCTGGAAACACCATATATTTT; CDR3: CATGRRGPGNTIYF
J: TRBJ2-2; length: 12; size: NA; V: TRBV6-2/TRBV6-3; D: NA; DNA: TGTGCCAGCAGTCTCGGCACCGGGGAGCTGTTTTTT; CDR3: CASSLGTGELFF
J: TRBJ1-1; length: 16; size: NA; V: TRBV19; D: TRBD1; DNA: TGTGCCAGTACCCCGACCGGGACAGCCCGGAACACTGAAGCTTTCTTT; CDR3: CASTPTGTARNTEAFF
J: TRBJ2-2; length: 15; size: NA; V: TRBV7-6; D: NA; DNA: TGTGCCAGCAGCGGAACGACAGGACCCATGGGGGAGCTGTTTTTT; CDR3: CASSGTTGPMGELFF
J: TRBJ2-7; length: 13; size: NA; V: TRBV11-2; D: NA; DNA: TGTGCCAGCTCGGGGACACCGGTTGGCGAGCAGTACTTC; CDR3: CASSGTPVGEQYF
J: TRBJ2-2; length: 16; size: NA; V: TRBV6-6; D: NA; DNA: TGTGCCAGCAGTTACTCAGGGGTACCTTATACCGGGGAGCTGTTTTTT; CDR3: CASSYSGVPYTGELFF
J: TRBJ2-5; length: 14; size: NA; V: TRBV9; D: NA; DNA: TGTGCCAGCAGCGTAGCCCAGCGGGAAGAGACCCAGTACTTC; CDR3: CASSVAQREETQYF
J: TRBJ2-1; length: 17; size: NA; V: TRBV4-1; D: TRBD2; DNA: TGCGCCAGCAGCCGTGGACTAGCGGGGGGGCCGAGGAATGAGCAGTTCTTC; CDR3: CASSRGLAGGPRNEQFF
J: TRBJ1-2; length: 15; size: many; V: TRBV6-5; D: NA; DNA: TGTGCCAGCAAAGAGGGGAGGTCCCTTCCTCTTGGCTACACCTTC; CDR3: CASKEGRSLPLGYTF
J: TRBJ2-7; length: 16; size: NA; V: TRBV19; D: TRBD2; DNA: TGTGCCAGTAGTTACAGCGGGGGGGCTTCCGGCTACGAGCAGTACTTC; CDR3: CASSYSGGASGYEQYF
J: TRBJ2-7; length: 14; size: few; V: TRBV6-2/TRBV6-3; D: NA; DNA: TGTGCCAGCAGTCCCCGAACCAGCTCCTACGAGCAGTACTTC; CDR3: CASSPRTSSYEQYF
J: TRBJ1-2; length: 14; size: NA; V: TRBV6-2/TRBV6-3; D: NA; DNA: TGTGCCAGCAGTTACTTTTCCCCGAACTATGGCTACACCTTC; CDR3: CASSYFSPNYGYTF
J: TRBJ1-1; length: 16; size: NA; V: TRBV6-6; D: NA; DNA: TGTGCCAGCAGTCGTCCGGGGGGCGCGGTTCAGACTGAAGCTTTCTTT; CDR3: CASSRPGGAVQTEAFF
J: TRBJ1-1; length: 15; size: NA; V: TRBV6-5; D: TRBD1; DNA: TGTGCCAGCAGTTACTTGGGACAGGTGAACACTGAAGCTTTCTTT; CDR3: CASSYLGQVNTEAFF
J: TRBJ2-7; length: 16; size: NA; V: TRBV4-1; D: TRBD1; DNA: TGCGCCAGCAGCCAAGATCTTGGGGGACAGCTCTACGAGCAGTACTTC; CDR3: CASSQDLGGQLYEQYF
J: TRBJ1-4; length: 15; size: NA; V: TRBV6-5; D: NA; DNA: TGTGCCAGCAGTAGGAGCAGGGCAACTAATGAAAAACTGTTTTTT; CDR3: CASSRSRATNEKLFF
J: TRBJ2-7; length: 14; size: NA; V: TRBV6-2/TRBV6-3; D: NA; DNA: TGTGCCAGCAGTTACGGACAGCTTGCCTACGAGCAGTACTTC; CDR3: CASSYGQLAYEQYF
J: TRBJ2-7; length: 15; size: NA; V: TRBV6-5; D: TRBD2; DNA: TGTGCCAGCAGTTACTCGACTAGCGGATCCTACGAGCAGTACTTC; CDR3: CASSYSTSGSYEQYF
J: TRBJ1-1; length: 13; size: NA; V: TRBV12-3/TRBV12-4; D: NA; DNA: TGTGCCAGCAGTTTCAGGTCAGGTGCTGAAGCTTTCTTT; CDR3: CASSFRSGAEAFF
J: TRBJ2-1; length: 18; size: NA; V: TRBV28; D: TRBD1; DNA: TGTGCCAGCAGATGGGGAGGGACAGGGGGCGGAAGTTCCAATGAGCAGTTCTTC; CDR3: CASRWGGTGGGSSNEQFF
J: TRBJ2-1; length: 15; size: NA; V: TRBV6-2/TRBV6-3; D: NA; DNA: TGTGCCAGCAGTTACTCACTGAGCGGAGACAATGAGCAGTTCTTC; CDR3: CASSYSLSGDNEQFF
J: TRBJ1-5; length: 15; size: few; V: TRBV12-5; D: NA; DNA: TGTGCTAGTGGTTTGGAGGACACAGGGACTCAGCCCCAGCATTTT; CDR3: CASGLEDTGTQPQHF
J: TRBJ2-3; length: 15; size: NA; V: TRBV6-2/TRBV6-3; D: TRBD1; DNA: TGTGCCAGCAGTTACGGTCAGGGGGCGAGAGGGACGCAGTATTTT; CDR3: CASSYGQGARGTQYF
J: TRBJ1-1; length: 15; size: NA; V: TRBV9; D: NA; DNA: TGTGCCAGCAGCCCCGGGAGACCTTTCGACACTGAAGCTTTCTTT; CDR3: CASSPGRPFDTEAFF
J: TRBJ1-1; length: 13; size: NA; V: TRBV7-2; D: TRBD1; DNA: TGTGCCAGCAGGGGGACAGGGGGCACTGAAGCTTTCTTT; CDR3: CASRGTGGTEAFF
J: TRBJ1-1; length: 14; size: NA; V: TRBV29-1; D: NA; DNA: TGCAGCGTCCGGGACAAATCAACGTACACTGAAGCTTTCTTT; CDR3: CSVRDKSTYTEAFF
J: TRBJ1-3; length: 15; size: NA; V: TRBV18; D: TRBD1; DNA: TGTGCCAGCTCACCGGCAGGGGGCGCCGGAAACACCATATATTTT; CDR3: CASSPAGGAGNTIYF